The clone carrying this TCR beta chain was seen just once. This specimen belongs to a study of blood T cell repertoires in COVID-19. For the study at large: There were acute and convalescent COVID-19 samples, and they came from the United States, Italy and Spain. Nucleic acid was either cDNA or gDNA, and it came from T cells, B-cell-depleted T cells, or PBMCs.

In the authors' workflow: Cell counts per sample came from amplifying reference gene primers. Clones were sequenced by immunoSEQ multiplex PCR, and TCRdb holds only the in-frame ones, with some missing. The V and J calls and clone size are taken from that table; D and trimming were inferred from the DNA. The table lists under 300,000 clones, 65% to 90% of them singletons, with 4.9% in the top ten. The CDR3 is 14 amino acids. V dropped 5 bases and J dropped 6 bases, with 14 bases sitting between them. From germline, CDR1 is MNHEY and CDR2 SVGAGI. This chain connects TRBV6-5 to TRBJ1-5; D is unresolved. The sequence was obtained from a woman older than 75 with active or convalescent COVID-19. Sequencing was done on a sample of peripheral blood. This chain's CDR3 is CASSPPYPGQPQHF. The CDR3 DNA follows: TGTGCCAGCAGTCCCCCCTACCCGGGTCAGCCCCAGCATTTT.